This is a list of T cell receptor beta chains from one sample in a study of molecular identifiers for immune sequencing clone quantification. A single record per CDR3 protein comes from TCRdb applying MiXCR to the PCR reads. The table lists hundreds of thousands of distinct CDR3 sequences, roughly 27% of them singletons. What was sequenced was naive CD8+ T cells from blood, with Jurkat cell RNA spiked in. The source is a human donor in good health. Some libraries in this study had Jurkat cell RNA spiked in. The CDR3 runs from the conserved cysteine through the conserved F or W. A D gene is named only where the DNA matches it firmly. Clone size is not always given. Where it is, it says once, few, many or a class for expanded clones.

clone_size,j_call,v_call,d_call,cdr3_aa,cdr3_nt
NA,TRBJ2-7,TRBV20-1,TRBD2,CSARDRGRESSYEQYF,TGCAGTGCTAGAGACCGGGGGAGGGAGAGTTCCTACGAGCAGTACTTC
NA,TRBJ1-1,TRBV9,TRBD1,CASSALGQGFTEAFF,TGTGCCAGCAGCGCCCTGGGACAGGGATTCACTGAAGCTTTCTTT
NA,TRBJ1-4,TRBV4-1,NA,CASSQDRGNEKLFF,TGCGCCAGCAGCCAAGATCGAGGTAATGAAAAACTGTTTTTT
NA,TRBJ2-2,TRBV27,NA,CTSTYTGELFF,TGTACCAGCACTTACACCGGGGAGCTGTTTTTT
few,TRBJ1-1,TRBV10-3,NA,CAISATGGTEAFF,TGTGCCATCAGTGCTACGGGGGGCACTGAAGCTTTCTTT
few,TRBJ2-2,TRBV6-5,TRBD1,CASRAGTGFTGELFF,TGTGCCAGCAGGGCCGGGACAGGCTTTACCGGGGAGCTGTTTTTT
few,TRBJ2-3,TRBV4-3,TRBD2,CASSQDGPSGYTDTQYF,TGCGCCAGCAGCCAAGATGGCCCTAGCGGCTACACAGATACGCAGTATTTT
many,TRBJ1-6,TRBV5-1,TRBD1,CASATGGASPLHF,TGCGCCAGCGCGACAGGGGGCGCATCACCCCTCCACTTT
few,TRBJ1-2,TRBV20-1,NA,CSAFLGRSVYGYTF,TGCAGTGCTTTCCTGGGCCGTTCAGTCTATGGCTACACCTTC
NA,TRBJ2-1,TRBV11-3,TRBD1,CASSYSQGARNEQFF,TGTGCCAGCAGCTACAGTCAGGGGGCCCGCAATGAGCAGTTCTTC
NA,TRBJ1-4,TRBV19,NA,CASSTTAGPGEKLFF,TGTGCCAGTAGTACCACGGCAGGGCCGGGTGAAAAACTGTTTTTT
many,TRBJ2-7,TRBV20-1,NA,CSASWGRVYEQYF,TGCAGTGCTAGTTGGGGCAGGGTCTACGAGCAGTACTTC
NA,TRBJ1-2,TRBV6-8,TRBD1,CASSEFVGGGHDYTF,TGTGCCAGCAGTGAATTCGTAGGAGGGGGCCATGACTACACCTTC
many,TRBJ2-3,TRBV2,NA,CASSDLRGLEDTQYF,TGTGCCAGCAGTGATTTGCGGGGGCTTGAAGATACGCAGTATTTT
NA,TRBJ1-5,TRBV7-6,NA,CASSPEGFRPQHF,TGTGCCAGCAGTCCCGAGGGGTTTCGGCCCCAGCATTTT
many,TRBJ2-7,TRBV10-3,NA,CAISDPGTLPYEQYF,TGTGCCATCAGTGACCCCGGGACTTTACCCTACGAGCAGTACTTC